This TCR beta chain was profiled in a study of identical twins. This clonotype appeared a few times. From germline, CDR1 is KGHSH and CDR2 LQKENI. V lost 1 base and J 4 bases, leaving 7 bases between the germline ends. This CDR3 comprises 13 residues. Each CDR3 protein is one row after TCRdb ran MiXCR on the 5' RACE reads. The data contain 450,000 or so distinct CDR3 sequences, 12% to 15% of them seen just once; the ten biggest clones take up roughly 0.56%. These data also featured in a second study, about yellow fever vaccine responses in identical twins. This second report adds: Reported findings indicate that twins' vaccine T cell responses seemed partially convergent, partially personalized.

The sample was CD4+ T cells sorted from blood. This sequence was found in a woman in her late teens or twenties in good health. V is TRBV18 and J is TRBJ1-1; D call uncertain. Here the CDR3 reads CASSPQVGTEAFF. The CDR3 DNA sequence: TGTGCCAGCTCACCACAGGTGGGCACTGAAGCTTTCTTT.